Included here is one TCR beta chain sequence, with context. The target antigen is unknown. The record originates from a study of chemoradiotherapy in HPV16-positive cancers. Overall study context: Candidate HPV-specific clones and shared TCR motifs came from a couple of HPV16-positive patients. Study observations and caveats: Candidate HPV-specific clones and E7-related TCR motifs grew in tumor during treatment. Better recurrence-free survival went with HPV-responsive T-cell expansion in HPV16-positive patients.

The CDR3 spans 16 residues. Germline trimming cut 4 bases from V and 1 base from J; bases unmatched to any gene: 1. Germline values: CDR1 MNHEY, CDR2 SVGAGI. Data came from immunoSEQ multiplex PCR; TCRdb stores just in-frame clones and leaves some out. This sample yields 53,000 or so clones, of which roughly nine tenths are seen a single time; roughly 3% belongs to the top ten. This sample comprised blood, obtained from a patient who underwent chemoradiotherapy. This receptor was obtained from a human donor with HPV-associated anogenital cancer. The genes are TRBV6-5 and TRBJ2-1, with 13 bases aligning to TRBD2. The CDR3 loop reads CASSLLAGGSYNEQFF. CDR3 sequence (DNA): TGTGCCAGCAGTTTACTAGCGGGAGGGTCCTACAATGAGCAGTTCTTC.